One sample yielded the 8 T cell receptor beta chains listed below, sequenced in a study of STAT3 mutations in large granular lymphocyte leukemia (dated by TCRdb to 2018 to 2020). To prepare the library, the immunoSEQ multiplex PCR assay was applied. The table was pulled from immuneACCESS by TCRdb, which kept in-frame rearrangements only. Such tables lose some clones; where checked, under half of the loss comes from unresolved V genes, and the rest has no known cause. This sample lists over 9,000 clones; about 92% were detected once. The top ten clones comprise 66% of the sample. No antigens are known for them. The study at large found these results: At least one immunodominant TCRbeta clonotype was present in every T-LGLL patient, and multiple immunodominant subclonotypes appeared in about half of the T-LGLL patients.

Material for sequencing was peripheral blood mononuclear cells. The receptors were sampled from a man aged 55 to 70 with T-cell large granular lymphocyte leukemia. Some clones in this sample may be carry-over from other donors' samples. The age is the age at diagnosis.

This clone was counted once. J is TRBJ1-1 and V is TRBV19; D is undetermined. Trimming left V 5 bases short and J 0 bases short, with 7 bases between. This CDR3 spans 13 amino acids. The germline gives CDR1 LNHDA, CDR2 SQIVND (reference sequence). The chain's CDR3 is CASSPQMNTEAFF. CDR3 DNA sequence: TGTGCCAGTAGTCCCCAGATGAACACTGAAGCTTTCTTT.

The chain has TRBV29-1 and TRBJ2-7; 7 bases line up with TRBD1. Germline trimming cut 1 base from V and 1 base from J; bases unmatched to any gene: 1. The V gene's germline CDR1 is SQVTM and CDR2 ANQGSEA. The CDR3 totals 13 residues. CDR3 coding DNA: TGCAGCGTTGAAGCGACAGGGTCCTACGAGCAGTACTTC. Protein sequence: CSVEATGSYEQYF.

The chain carries TRBV7-2 and TRBJ1-2; unclear D gene. The V gene's germline CDR1 is SGHTA and CDR2 FQGNSA. This CDR3 has 12 amino acids. V dropped 8 bases and J dropped 4 bases, with 11 bases sitting between them. The CDR3 DNA follows: TGTGCCAGCGGAGGTTCGGGCTATGGCTACACCTTC. Translated, it gives CASGGSGYGYTF.

This clone is termed medium-sized. This chain connects TRBV6-6 to TRBJ2-2; D may be TRBD2 (6 bases). The CDR3 is 14 amino acids. V lost 7 bases, J lost 8 bases, and 17 bases lay in between. Germline values: CDR1 MNHNY, CDR2 SVGAGI (reference sequence). The CDR3 reads CASTYGSRGGELFF. CDR3 nucleotide sequence: TGTGCCAGCACCTACGGGAGCCGGGGGGGGGAGCTGTTTTTT.

The V gene is TRBV5-1, the J gene TRBJ1-5; D is perhaps TRBD1 (6 bases). The CDR3 is 14 residues long. Germline V gene lookup returns CDR1 SGHRS and CDR2 YFSETQ. V lost 4 bases to trimming and J lost 7 bases, with 15 bases between them. CDR3 bases: TGCGCCAGCAGCGCAACAGGGAAGGGACAGCCCCAGCATTTT. This sequence encodes CASSATGKGQPQHF. The full variable domain, with the rest looked up from reference TRBV5-1 and TRBJ1-5, is KAGVTQTPRYLIKTRGQQVTLSCSPISGHRSVSWYQQTPGQGLQFLFEYFSETQRNKGNFPGRFSGRQFSNSRSEMNVSTLELGDSALYLCASSATGKGQPQHFGDGTRLSIL.

The CDR3 bases are TGTGCCTGGAGCCCTCGGTTTGACGAGCAGTACTTC. Translating gives CAWSPRFDEQYF. The rearrangement uses TRBV30 and TRBJ2-7; D is uncertain. The CDR3 is 12 residues long. Trimming cost V 3 bases and J 5 bases, with 11 bases left between them. The germline gives CDR1 GTSNPN, CDR2 SVGIG (reference sequence).

The CDR3 here is CASSQDRSSSQQYF. The CDR3 DNA reads as TGCGCCAGCAGCCAAGATCGAAGTAGCTCTCAGCAGTACTTC. V and J are TRBV4-3 and TRBJ2-7; D is unclear. Germline CDR1 is LGHNA and CDR2 is YSLEER. This CDR3 region has 14 residues. V lost 0 bases and J lost 8, with 14 bases in between.

The J gene is TRBJ2-6, the V gene TRBV19; 7 nucleotides line up with TRBD1. V lost 4 bases and J lost 4; bases outside the gene matches: 7. The germline V gene encodes CDR1 LNHDA and CDR2 SQIVND (reference sequence). The CDR3 runs to 16 residues. CDR3 sequence: CASSRQGSGGANVLTF. For the CDR3, the DNA is TGTGCCAGTAGTAGACAGGGTTCAGGGGGGGCCAACGTCCTGACTTTC.